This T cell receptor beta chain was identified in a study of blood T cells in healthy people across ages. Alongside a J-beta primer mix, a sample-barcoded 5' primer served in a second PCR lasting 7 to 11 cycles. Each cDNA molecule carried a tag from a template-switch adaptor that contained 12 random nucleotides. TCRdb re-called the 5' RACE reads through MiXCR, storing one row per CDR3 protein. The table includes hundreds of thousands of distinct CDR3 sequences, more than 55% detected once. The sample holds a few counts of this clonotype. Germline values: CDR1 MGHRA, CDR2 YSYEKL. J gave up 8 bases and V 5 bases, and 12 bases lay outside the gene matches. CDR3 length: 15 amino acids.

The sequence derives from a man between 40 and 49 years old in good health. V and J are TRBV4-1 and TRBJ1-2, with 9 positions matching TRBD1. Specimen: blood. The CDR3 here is CASSSPGQGRKGYTF. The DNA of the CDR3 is TGCGCCAGCAGCTCACCGGGACAGGGCCGTAAGGGCTACACCTTC.